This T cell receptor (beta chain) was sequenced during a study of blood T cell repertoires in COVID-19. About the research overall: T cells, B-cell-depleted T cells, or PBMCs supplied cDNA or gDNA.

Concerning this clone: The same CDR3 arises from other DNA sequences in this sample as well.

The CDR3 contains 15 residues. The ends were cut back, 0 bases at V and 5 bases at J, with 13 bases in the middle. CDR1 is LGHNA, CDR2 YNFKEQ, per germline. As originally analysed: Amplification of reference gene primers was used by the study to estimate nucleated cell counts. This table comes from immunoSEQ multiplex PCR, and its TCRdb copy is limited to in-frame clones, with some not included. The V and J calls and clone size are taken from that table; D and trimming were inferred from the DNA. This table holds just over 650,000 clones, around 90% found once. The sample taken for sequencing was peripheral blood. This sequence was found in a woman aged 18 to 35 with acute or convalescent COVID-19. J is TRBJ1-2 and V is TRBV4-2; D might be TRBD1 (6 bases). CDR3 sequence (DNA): TGTGCCAGCAGCCAAGATCGGGGTACAGGGTATGGCTACACCTTC. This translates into CASSQDRGTGYGYTF.